This T cell receptor (beta chain) was captured in a study of blood T cell repertoires in COVID-19. Study details: In each case, the material was cDNA or gDNA derived from T cells, B-cell-depleted T cells, or PBMCs.

Authors' methods: The authors estimated nucleated cell counts from reference gene primer amplification. This table comes from immunoSEQ multiplex PCR, and its TCRdb copy is limited to in-frame clones, with some not included. V, J and clone size reflect that table, while D and trimming were determined from the DNA. The table shows tens of thousands of clones, with about 86% occurring only once. The V end lost 4 bases, the J end lost 4 bases, and 9 bases lay between the germline ends. This CDR3 region has 14 residues. Germline V gene sequence: CDR1 KGHDR, CDR2 SFDVKD. The specimen sequenced was peripheral blood. The clonotype comes from a woman aged 60 to 75 with acute or convalescent COVID-19. V gene TRBV24-1 combines with J gene TRBJ2-2; D may be TRBD2 (5 bases). CDR3 sequence: CATSEGVSTGELFF. The CDR3 nucleotides read TGTGCCACCAGTGAGGGAGTATCCACCGGGGAGCTGTTTTTT.